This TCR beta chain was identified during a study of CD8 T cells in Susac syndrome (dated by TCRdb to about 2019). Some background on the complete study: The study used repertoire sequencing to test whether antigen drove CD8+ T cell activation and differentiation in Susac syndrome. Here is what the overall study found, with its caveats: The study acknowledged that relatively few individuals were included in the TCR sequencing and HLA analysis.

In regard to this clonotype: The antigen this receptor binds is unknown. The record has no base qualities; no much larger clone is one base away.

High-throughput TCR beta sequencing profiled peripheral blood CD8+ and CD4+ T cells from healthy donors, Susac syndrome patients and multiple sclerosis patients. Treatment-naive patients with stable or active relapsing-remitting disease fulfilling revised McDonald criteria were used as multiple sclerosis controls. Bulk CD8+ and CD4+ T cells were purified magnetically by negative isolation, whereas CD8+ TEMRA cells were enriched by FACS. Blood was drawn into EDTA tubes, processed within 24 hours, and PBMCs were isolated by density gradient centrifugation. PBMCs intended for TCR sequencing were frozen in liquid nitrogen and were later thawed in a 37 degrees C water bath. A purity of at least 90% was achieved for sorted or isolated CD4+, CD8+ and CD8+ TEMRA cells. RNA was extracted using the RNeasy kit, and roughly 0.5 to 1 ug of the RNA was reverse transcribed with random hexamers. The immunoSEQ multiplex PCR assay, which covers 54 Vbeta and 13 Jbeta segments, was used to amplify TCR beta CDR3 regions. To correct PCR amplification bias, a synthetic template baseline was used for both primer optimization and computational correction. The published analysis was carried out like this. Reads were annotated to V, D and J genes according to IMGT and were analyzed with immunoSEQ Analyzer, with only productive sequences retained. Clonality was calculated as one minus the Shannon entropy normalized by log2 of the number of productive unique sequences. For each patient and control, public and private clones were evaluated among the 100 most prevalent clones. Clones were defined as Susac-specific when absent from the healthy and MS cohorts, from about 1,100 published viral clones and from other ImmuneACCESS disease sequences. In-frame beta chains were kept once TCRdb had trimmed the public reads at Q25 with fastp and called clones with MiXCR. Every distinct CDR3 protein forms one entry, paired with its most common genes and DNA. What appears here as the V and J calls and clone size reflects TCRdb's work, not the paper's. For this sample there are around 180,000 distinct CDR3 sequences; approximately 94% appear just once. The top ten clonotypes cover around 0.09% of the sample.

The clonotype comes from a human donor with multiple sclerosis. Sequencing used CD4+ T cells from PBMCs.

The base sequence is TGTGCCAGCAGCAAAGGGGGTCTCCGGGCGAGGAACACCGGGGAGCTGTTTTTT. Translated, it reads CASSKGGLRARNTGELFF. The V gene is TRBV21-1 and the J gene is TRBJ2-2; TRBD1, the D gene given by the table, was not confirmed from the DNA. TRBV21-1 has pseudogene status. From cysteine to phenylalanine, the CDR3 is 18 amino acids long. Just the 54-base CDR3 DNA is kept, in frame starting at base 1.